This TCR beta chain was profiled in a study of beta chain features in type 1 diabetes. Per the germline V gene, CDR1 is MNHNS and CDR2 is SASEGT. This CDR3 is built from 12 residues. The V end lost 8 bases, the J end lost 7 bases, and 14 bases lay between the germline ends. Study-wide results and caveats: Patients with type 1 diabetes showed fewer VDJ junction insertions and more deletions. Type 1 diabetes patients had moderately but significantly shorter TCRB CDR3s in all four CD4+ subsets.

Expressed TCRB transcripts got sequenced, as all isolated RNA was reverse transcribed. Samples of naive, central memory and regulatory T cells yielded a mean of approximately 3.7 million reads. Generated by immunoSEQ multiplex PCR, the TCRdb table keeps only in-frame clones and is missing some. The sample carries 150,000 to 190,000 clones, around 10% recorded once. Every participating donor gave one draw, a heparinised blood sample averaging approximately 110 mL. It was via CD45RO/CCR7/CD25/CD127/CD95/CD27 that CD4+ naive, central memory, regulatory and stem cell-like memory cells were sorted. This clone appeared a few times. What it binds is unknown.

The J gene is TRBJ1-2, the V gene TRBV6-1; D unclear. What was sequenced was central memory CD4+ T cells from blood. This sequence originates from a man younger than 40 with type 1 diabetes. The CDR3 reads CASQGDPGGYTF. The DNA of the CDR3 is TGTGCCAGCCAAGGCGATCCAGGTGGCTACACCTTC.